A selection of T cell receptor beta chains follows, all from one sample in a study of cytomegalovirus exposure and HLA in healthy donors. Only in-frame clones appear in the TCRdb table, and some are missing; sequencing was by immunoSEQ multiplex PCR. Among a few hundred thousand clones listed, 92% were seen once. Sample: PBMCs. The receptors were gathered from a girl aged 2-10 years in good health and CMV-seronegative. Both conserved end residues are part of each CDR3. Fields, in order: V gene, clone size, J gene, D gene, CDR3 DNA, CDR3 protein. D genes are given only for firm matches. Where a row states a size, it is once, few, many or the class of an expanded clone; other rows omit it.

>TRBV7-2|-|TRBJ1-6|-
TGTGCCAGCAGCCTGCGGACACCAGCAAATAATTCACCCCTCCACTTT
CASSLRTPANNSPLHF
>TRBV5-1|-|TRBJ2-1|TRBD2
TGCGCCAGCAGCCCTTACGGACTAGCGGGGCAATACAATGAGCAGTTCTTC
CASSPYGLAGQYNEQFF
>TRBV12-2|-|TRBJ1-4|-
TGTGCAAGTCGCTTTCTGGCGAGGCATGAAAAACTGTTTTTT
CASRFLARHEKLFF
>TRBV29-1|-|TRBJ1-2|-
TGCAGCGTTGCCCCGACAGCCTATGGCTACACCTTC
CSVAPTAYGYTF
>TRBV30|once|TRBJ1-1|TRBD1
TGTGCCTGGAGTACCGGGACAGGGGGCCGACGGACTGAAGCTTTCTTT
CAWSTGTGGRRTEAFF
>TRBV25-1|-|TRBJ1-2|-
TGTGCCAGCAGTGAATTGGGGCCGTCTGGTGGCTACACCTTC
CASSELGPSGGYTF
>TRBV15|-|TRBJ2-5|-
TGTGCCACCAGCAGAGACTTGGCCCTCCAAGAGACCCAGTACTTC
CATSRDLALQETQYF
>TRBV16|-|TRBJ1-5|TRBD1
TGTGCCAGCAGCCAGCAAGACAGGGGGAAGGGTCAGCCCCAGCATTTT
CASSQQDRGKGQPQHF
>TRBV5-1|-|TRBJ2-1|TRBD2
TGCGCCAGCAGCTTTACTAGCGGAAATTACAATGAGCAGTTCTTC
CASSFTSGNYNEQFF
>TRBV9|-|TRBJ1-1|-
TGTGCCAGCAGCCCAAATACGGGAGCTGAAGCTTTCTTT
CASSPNTGAEAFF
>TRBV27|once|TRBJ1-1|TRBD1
TGTGCCAGCAGCCCCGACAGGGGTACTGAAGCTTTCTTT
CASSPDRGTEAFF
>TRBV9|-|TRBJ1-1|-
TGTGCCAGCAGCGTATCGGGGGGCGGGATGGGGGACACTGAAGCTTTCTTT
CASSVSGGGMGDTEAFF
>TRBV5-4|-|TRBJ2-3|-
TGTGCCAGCAGCTTAGTCGGAGTGGCTACAGATACGCAGTATTTT
CASSLVGVATDTQYF
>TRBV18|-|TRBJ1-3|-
TGTGCCAGCTCACCAAGAAAGGGGGAAGGAAACACCATATATTTT
CASSPRKGEGNTIYF
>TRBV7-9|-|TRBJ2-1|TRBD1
TGTGCCAGCAGCCGGGACAGGGGTTCCTACAATGAGCAGTTCTTC
CASSRDRGSYNEQFF
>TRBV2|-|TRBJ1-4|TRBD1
TGTGCCAGCAGCGGGACAGGGACCGAAGAAAAACTGTTTTTT
CASSGTGTEEKLFF
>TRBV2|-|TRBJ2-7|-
TGTGCCAGCAGTGAAGGACGGCAGGTCCCCAACGAGCAGTACTTC
CASSEGRQVPNEQYF
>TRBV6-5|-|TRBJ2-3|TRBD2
TGTGTCAGCAGTATGACCCCGGGACTAGTAGATACGCAGTATTTT
CVSSMTPGLVDTQYF
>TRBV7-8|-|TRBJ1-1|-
TGTGCCAGCAGCCCTATTGTAAACAGGGCATCAGCTTTCTTT
CASSPIVNRASAFF
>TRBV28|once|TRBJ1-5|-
TGTGCCAGCAGTCCCCGGGGGAGCAATCAGCCCCAGCATTTT
CASSPRGSNQPQHF
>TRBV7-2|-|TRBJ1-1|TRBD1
TGTGCCAGCAGCTTAAGTCCAGGGGGAAAGTTTAACACTGAAGCTTTCTTT
CASSLSPGGKFNTEAFF
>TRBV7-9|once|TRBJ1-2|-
TGTGCCAGCAGCCGAGGGGGGGGCTACGACTATGGCTACACCTTC
CASSRGGGYDYGYTF
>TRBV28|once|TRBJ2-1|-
TGTGCCAGCAGTGTCAACTTGAATGAGCAGTTCTTC
CASSVNLNEQFF
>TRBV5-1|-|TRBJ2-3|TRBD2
TGCGCCAGCAGCTTGGCCAGCGGGGGCCTCACAGATACGCAGTATTTT
CASSLASGGLTDTQYF
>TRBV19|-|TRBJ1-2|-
TGTGCCAGTAGTATAGCCGCGTATGGCTACACCTTC
CASSIAAYGYTF
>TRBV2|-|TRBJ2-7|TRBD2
TGTGCCATCCCGGGGGCGGGAGGTTCCTACGAGCAGTACTTC
CAIPGAGGSYEQYF
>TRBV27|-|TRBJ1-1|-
TGTGCCAGCAGTTTAACATCGATGAACACTGAAGCTTTCTTT
CASSLTSMNTEAFF
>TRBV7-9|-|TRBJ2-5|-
TGTGCCAGCAGTTCCGGGCCGCAACGGAGGGAGACCCAGTACTTC
CASSSGPQRRETQYF
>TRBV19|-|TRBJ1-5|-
TGTGCCAGTAACGTCGGTAATAGCAATCAGCCCCAGCATTTT
CASNVGNSNQPQHF
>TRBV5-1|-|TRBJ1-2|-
TGCGCCAGCAGCTTCGACAGTTATGGCTACACCTTC
CASSFDSYGYTF
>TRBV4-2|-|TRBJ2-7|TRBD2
TGTGCCAGCAGCCAAAGTATCGGGCTAGCGGGATACGAGCAGTACTTC
CASSQSIGLAGYEQYF
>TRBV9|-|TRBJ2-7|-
TGTGCCAGCAGCGTAGCCACGGGTCCTTCCTACGAGCAGTACTTC
CASSVATGPSYEQYF